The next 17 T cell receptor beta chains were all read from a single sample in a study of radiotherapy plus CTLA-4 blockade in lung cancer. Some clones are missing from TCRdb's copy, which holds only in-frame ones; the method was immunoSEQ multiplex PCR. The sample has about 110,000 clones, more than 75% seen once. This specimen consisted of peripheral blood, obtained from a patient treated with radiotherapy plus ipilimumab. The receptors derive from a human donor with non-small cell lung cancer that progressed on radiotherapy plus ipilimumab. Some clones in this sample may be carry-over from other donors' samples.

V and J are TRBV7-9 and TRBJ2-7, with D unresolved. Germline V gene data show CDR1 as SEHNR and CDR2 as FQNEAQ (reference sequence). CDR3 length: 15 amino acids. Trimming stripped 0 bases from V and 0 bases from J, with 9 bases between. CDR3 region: CASSLAATPSYEQYF. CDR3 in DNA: TGTGCCAGCAGCTTAGCGGCGACACCCTCCTACGAGCAGTACTTC.

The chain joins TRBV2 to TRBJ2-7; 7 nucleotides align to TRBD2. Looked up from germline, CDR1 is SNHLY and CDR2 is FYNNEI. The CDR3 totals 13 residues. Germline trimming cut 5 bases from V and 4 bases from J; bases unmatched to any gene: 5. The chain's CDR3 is CASSLLAKYEQYF. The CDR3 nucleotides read TGTGCCAGCAGTTTACTAGCGAAGTACGAGCAGTACTTC.

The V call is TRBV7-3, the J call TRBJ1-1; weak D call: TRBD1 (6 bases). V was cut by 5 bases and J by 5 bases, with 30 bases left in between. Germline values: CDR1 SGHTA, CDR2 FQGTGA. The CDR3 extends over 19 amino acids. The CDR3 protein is CASSREKVGHYWVSTEAFF. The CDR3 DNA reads TGTGCCAGCAGCCGAGAAAAAGTGGGACACTATTGGGTGAGTACTGAAGCTTTCTTT.

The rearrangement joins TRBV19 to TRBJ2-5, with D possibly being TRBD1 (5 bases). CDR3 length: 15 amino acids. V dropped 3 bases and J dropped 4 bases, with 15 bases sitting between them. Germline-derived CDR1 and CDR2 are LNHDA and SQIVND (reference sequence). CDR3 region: CASSIQGIRGETQYF. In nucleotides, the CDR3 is TGTGCCAGTAGTATCCAGGGTATACGAGGAGAGACCCAGTACTTC.

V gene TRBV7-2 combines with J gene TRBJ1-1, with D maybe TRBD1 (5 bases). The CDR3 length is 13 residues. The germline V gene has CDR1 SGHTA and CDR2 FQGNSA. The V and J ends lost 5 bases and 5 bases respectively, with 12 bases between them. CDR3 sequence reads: CASSKGAWTEAFF. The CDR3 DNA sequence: TGTGCCAGCAGCAAAGGGGCGTGGACTGAAGCTTTCTTT.

The CDR3 DNA follows: TGTGCCAGCAGTGAATCATGGGCTTCAAATGGGTATGGCTACACCTTC. It codes for CASSESWASNGYGYTF. The genes are TRBV6-1 and TRBJ1-2; D not resolved. V shed 2 bases and J shed 5 bases, with 18 bases lying between them. CDR3 length equals 16 residues. CDR1 and CDR2 from the germline V gene are MNHNS and SASEGT.

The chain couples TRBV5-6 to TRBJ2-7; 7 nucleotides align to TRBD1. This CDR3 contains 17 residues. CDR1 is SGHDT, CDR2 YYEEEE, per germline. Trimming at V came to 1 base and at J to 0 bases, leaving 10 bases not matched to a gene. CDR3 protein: CASSLWTFRQGSYEQYF. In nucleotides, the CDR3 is TGTGCCAGCAGCTTGTGGACTTTCCGACAGGGCTCCTACGAGCAGTACTTC.

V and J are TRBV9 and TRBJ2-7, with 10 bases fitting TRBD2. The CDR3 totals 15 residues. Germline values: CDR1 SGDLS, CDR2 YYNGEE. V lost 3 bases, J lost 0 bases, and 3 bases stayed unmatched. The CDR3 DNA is TGTGCCAGCAGCGCTGGACTAGCGGACTCCTACGAGCAGTACTTC. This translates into CASSAGLADSYEQYF. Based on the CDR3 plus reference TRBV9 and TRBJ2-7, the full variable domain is DSGVTQTPKHLITATGQRVTLRCSPRSGDLSVYWYQQSLDQGLQFLIQYYNGEERAKGNILERFSAQQFPDLHSELNLSSLELGDSALYFCASSAGLADSYEQYFGPGTRLTVT.

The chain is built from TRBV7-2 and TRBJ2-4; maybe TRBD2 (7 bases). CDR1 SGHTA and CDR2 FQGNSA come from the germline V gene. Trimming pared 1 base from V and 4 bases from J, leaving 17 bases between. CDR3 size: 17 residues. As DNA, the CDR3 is TGTGCCAGCAGCTTAGTAGGTGGGGGGGCTCCGAAAAACATTCAGTACTTC. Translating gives CASSLVGGGAPKNIQYF.

This CDR3 is CASTDQGGGNSPLHF. The CDR3 DNA is TGTGCCAGCACCGACCAAGGGGGCGGAAATTCACCCCTCCACTTT. V usage is TRBV27 and J usage is TRBJ1-6; 7 nucleotides line up with TRBD1. The length of the CDR3 is 15 residues. After removal of 7 bases from V and 7 bases from J, the junction contained 10 bases not matched to a gene. Germline assignment: CDR1 MNHEY and CDR2 SMNVEV (reference sequence).

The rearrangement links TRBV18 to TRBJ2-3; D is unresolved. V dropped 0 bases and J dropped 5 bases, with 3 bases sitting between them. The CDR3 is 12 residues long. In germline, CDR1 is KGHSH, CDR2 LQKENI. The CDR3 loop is CASSPPQDTQYF. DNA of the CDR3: TGTGCCAGCTCACCACCCCAAGATACGCAGTATTTT.

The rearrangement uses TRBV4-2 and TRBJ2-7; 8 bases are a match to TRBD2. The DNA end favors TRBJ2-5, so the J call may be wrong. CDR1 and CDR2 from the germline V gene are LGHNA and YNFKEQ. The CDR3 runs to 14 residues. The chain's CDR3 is CASSTTSEVETQYF. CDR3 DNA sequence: TGTGCCAGCAGCACGACTAGCGAGGTGGAGACCCAGTACTTC.

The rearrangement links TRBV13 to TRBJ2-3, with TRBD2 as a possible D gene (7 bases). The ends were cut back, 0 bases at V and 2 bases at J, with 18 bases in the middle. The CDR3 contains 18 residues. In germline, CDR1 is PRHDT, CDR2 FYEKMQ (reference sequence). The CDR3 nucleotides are TGTGCCAGCAGCTTAGGCAGATCGGGGGGCCGGGACACAGATACGCAGTATTTT. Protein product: CASSLGRSGGRDTDTQYF.

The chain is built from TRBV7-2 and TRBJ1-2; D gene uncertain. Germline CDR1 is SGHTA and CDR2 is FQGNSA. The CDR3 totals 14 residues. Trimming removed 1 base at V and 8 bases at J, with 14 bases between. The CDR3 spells CASSLVVLDVGYTF. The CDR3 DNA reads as TGTGCCAGCAGCTTAGTGGTACTGGATGTCGGCTACACCTTC.

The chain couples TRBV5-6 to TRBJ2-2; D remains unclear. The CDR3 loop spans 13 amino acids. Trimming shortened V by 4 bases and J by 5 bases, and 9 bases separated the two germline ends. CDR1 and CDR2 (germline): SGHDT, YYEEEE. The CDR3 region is CASSLGGTGELFF. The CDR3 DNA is TGTGCCAGCAGCCTGGGTGGGACCGGGGAGCTGTTTTTT. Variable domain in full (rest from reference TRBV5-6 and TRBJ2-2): DAGVTQSPTHLIKTRGQQVTLRCSPKSGHDTVSWYQQALGQGPQFIFQYYEEEERQRGNFPDRFSGHQFPNYSSELNVNALLLGDSALYLCASSLGGTGELFFGEGSRLTVL.

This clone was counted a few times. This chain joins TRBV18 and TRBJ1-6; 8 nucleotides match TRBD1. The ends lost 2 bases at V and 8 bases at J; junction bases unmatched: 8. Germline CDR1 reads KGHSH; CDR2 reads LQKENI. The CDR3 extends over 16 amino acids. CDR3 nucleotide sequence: TGTGCCAGCTCACCATTGGGACAGGTTCCTGATTCACCCCTCCACTTT. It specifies CASSPLGQVPDSPLHF. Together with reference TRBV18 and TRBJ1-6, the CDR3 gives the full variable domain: NAGVMQNPRHLVRRRGQEARLRCSPMKGHSHVYWYRQLPEEGLKFMVYLQKENIIDESGMPKERFSAEFPKEGPSILRIQQVVRGDSAAYFCASSPLGQVPDSPLHFGNGTRLTVT.

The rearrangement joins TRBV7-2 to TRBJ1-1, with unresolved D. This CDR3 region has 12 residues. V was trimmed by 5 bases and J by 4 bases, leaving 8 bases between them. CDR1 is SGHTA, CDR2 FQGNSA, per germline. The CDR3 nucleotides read TGTGCCAGCAGCCGAGTTGGCACTGAAGCTTTCTTT. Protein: CASSRVGTEAFF.